A selection of T cell receptor beta chains follows, all from one sample in a study of PD-1 blockade in classical Hodgkin lymphoma. Clones were sequenced by immunoSEQ multiplex PCR, and TCRdb holds only the in-frame ones, with some missing. The top ten clones hold roughly 35% of a sample with about 27,000 clones, just under 80% of them seen once. Sequenced here: peripheral blood mononuclear cells (PBMCs), sampled before the second cycle of nivolumab. The receptors here all came from a human donor with classical Hodgkin lymphoma. CDR3s include the opening cysteine and the closing phenylalanine or tryptophan. Each record gives: V gene, clone size, D gene, J gene, CDR3 protein, CDR3 DNA. The D gene is left open where the match is weak. The size field is filled for only some rows; it gives once, few, many or a size class.

TRBV7-9,once,-,TRBJ2-7,CASSHLYEQYF,TGTGCCAGCAGCCACCTATACGAGCAGTACTTC
TRBV11-3,-,TRBD2,TRBJ2-1,CASSLARGGYNEQFF,TGTGCCAGCAGCTTAGCGCGCGGGGGGTACAATGAGCAGTTCTTC
TRBV5-6,-,TRBD1,TRBJ2-7,CAAALTGGATLAYEQYF,TGTGCAGCAGCTCTAACAGGGGGCGCGACCCTCGCCTACGAGCAGTACTTC
TRBV4-3,-,TRBD1,TRBJ1-4,CASSQDRTGSEKLFF,TGCGCCAGCAGCCAAGATCGGACAGGGAGTGAAAAACTGTTTTTT
TRBV7-2,-,TRBD1,TRBJ2-5,CASSLYWGTGDETQYF,TGTGCCAGCAGCTTATATTGGGGGACAGGGGACGAGACCCAGTACTTC
TRBV6-5,-,-,TRBJ2-3,CASSGMGAQYF,TGTGCCAGCAGTGGGATGGGGGCGCAGTATTTT
TRBV15,-,-,TRBJ1-5,CATSRGIQPQHF,TGTGCCACCAGCAGAGGAATTCAGCCCCAGCATTTT
TRBV4-2,-,TRBD1,TRBJ2-1,CASSHAPGGNEQFF,TGTGCCAGCAGCCACGCACCAGGGGGCAATGAGCAGTTCTTC
TRBV11-1,-,-,TRBJ2-1,CASSLRRVGNNEQFF,TGTGCCAGCAGCTTAAGGAGAGTGGGGAACAATGAGCAGTTCTTC
TRBV5-1,-,-,TRBJ2-1,CASSWLGDNEQFF,TGCGCCAGCAGCTGGTTGGGAGACAATGAGCAGTTCTTC
TRBV7-6,-,-,TRBJ2-3,CASSLVGFDTDTQYF,TGTGCCAGCAGCTTAGTTGGCTTTGACACAGATACGCAGTATTTT
TRBV2,-,-,TRBJ2-3,CASSSEVTDTQYF,TGTGCCAGCAGTAGCGAGGTCACAGATACGCAGTATTTT
TRBV4-3,few,-,TRBJ2-7,CASSQDRAGAYEQYF,TGCGCCAGCAGCCAAGATCGAGCCGGAGCCTACGAGCAGTACTTC
TRBV28,-,-,TRBJ2-3,CASRHGLQSTDTQYF,TGTGCCAGCAGACACGGACTCCAGAGCACAGATACGCAGTATTTT
TRBV4-3,medium-sized,TRBD1,TRBJ1-3,CASSQLGTGGNTIYF,TGCGCCAGCAGCCAGCTGGGGACAGGTGGAAACACCATATATTTT
TRBV2,-,TRBD1,TRBJ2-1,CASSALGSGGAGSYNEQFF,TGTGCCAGCAGTGCACTGGGGTCAGGGGGCGCTGGATCCTACAATGAGCAGTTCTTC
TRBV2,few,TRBD1,TRBJ1-1,CASSLGTGGPNTEAFF,TGTGCCAGCAGTCTCGGGACAGGGGGACCAAACACTGAAGCTTTCTTT
TRBV7-2,-,TRBD1,TRBJ1-1,CASSPLQGGTEAFF,TGTGCCAGCAGCCCACTCCAGGGGGGAACTGAAGCTTTCTTT
TRBV6-6,-,-,TRBJ2-3,CASSLDSDSSDTQYF,TGTGCCAGCAGCCTTGACTCCGACAGTTCAGATACGCAGTATTTT
TRBV6-6,-,-,TRBJ2-7,CASSPKGGGYEQYF,TGTGCCAGCAGTCCGAAGGGGGGAGGATACGAGCAGTACTTC
TRBV6-1,once,TRBD1,TRBJ1-1,CASSDQGGTEAFF,TGTGCCAGCAGTGACCAGGGGGGGACTGAAGCTTTCTTT
TRBV7-9,-,-,TRBJ1-2,CASSLDGLYGYTF,TGTGCCAGCAGCTTGGACGGCCTCTATGGCTACACCTTC
TRBV5-1,-,-,TRBJ2-2,CASTFLSGGLLTGELFF,TGCGCCAGCACTTTTCTCTCGGGGGGCCTCCTCACCGGGGAGCTGTTTTTT
TRBV18,-,TRBD1,TRBJ1-4,CASSRIGQGIEKLFF,TGTGCCAGCTCACGAATCGGACAGGGGATCGAAAAACTGTTTTTT
TRBV19,-,-,TRBJ1-6,CASSPTGRASPLHF,TGTGCCAGTAGTCCGACAGGACGCGCTTCACCCCTCCACTTT
TRBV6-6,few,TRBD1,TRBJ1-5,CASRRTGGDNQPQHF,TGTGCCAGCAGACGGACAGGGGGAGACAATCAGCCCCAGCATTTT
TRBV6-5,-,TRBD1,TRBJ1-6,CASSWDSGVNSPLHF,TGTGCCAGCAGTTGGGACAGCGGAGTAAATTCACCCCTCCACTTT
TRBV19,few,-,TRBJ1-5,CASSRGGGQPQHF,TGTGCCAGTAGTAGGGGCGGAGGTCAGCCCCAGCATTTT
TRBV9,once,-,TRBJ2-2,CASSDRRTNTGELFF,TGTGCCAGCAGCGACAGGCGTACGAACACCGGGGAGCTGTTTTTT
TRBV7-9,-,TRBD1,TRBJ2-5,CASSFSRTGEETQYF,TGTGCCAGCAGCTTCTCCCGGACAGGGGAAGAGACCCAGTACTTC
TRBV10-3,-,-,TRBJ1-5,CASRNSNQPQHF,TGTGCCAGCCGAAATAGCAATCAGCCCCAGCATTTT
TRBV7-2,-,-,TRBJ2-2,CASSLNLAITGELFF,TGTGCCAGCAGCTTAAATCTAGCGATTACCGGGGAGCTGTTTTTT
TRBV19,-,TRBD1,TRBJ1-5,CASNRGPGTGDQPQHF,TGTGCCAGTAACCGGGGCCCCGGCACAGGGGACCAGCCCCAGCATTTT
TRBV6-5,medium-sized,TRBD2,TRBJ2-5,CASSVSGGDQETQYF,TGTGCCAGCAGTGTTAGCGGGGGGGACCAAGAGACCCAGTACTTC
TRBV7-3,-,-,TRBJ2-3,CASSSGMGDTDTQYF,TGTGCCAGCAGCTCCGGGATGGGGGACACAGATACGCAGTATTTT
TRBV28,few,-,TRBJ1-6,CASIPRGNSPLHF,TGTGCCAGCATCCCCAGAGGGAATTCACCCCTCCACTTT
TRBV21-1,-,-,TRBJ1-4,CASGPERRVGNEKLFF,TGTGCCAGCGGACCCGAACGCCGGGTTGGGAATGAAAAACTGTTTTTT
TRBV9,-,-,TRBJ1-2,CASSPSTGQVGYTF,TGTGCCAGCAGCCCTTCTACCGGGCAGGTTGGCTACACCTTC
TRBV28,few,-,TRBJ1-5,CASSFRGRTNQPQHF,TGTGCCAGCAGTTTCCGGGGACGGACAAATCAGCCCCAGCATTTT
TRBV19,-,-,TRBJ1-5,CASSLRNQPQHF,TGTGCCAGTAGCCTGAGGAATCAGCCCCAGCATTTT
TRBV19,-,-,TRBJ2-1,CASSKKPDRYNEQFF,TGTGCCAGTAGTAAAAAGCCTGACAGGTACAATGAGCAGTTCTTC